One and the same sample provided the 25 T cell receptor beta chains below, sequenced in a study of cytomegalovirus exposure and HLA in healthy donors. This table comes from immunoSEQ multiplex PCR, and its TCRdb copy is limited to in-frame clones, with some not included. Among 180,000 or so clones listed, approximately 87% were seen once. Sequences were obtained from PBMCs. Source of these receptors: a woman aged 25 to 45 in good health and CMV-seronegative.

The chain is built from TRBV6-4 and TRBJ1-2; D remains ambiguous. Germline loops: CDR1 MRHNA, CDR2 SNTAGT. The CDR3 extends over 14 amino acids. Trimming took off 4 bases at V and 5 bases at J, with 14 bases between the two ends. The CDR3 reads CASSAEAGVYGYTF. The CDR3 DNA reads as TGTGCCAGCAGTGCCGAGGCCGGGGTTTATGGCTACACCTTC.

The chain is built from TRBV7-9 and TRBJ2-5; D gene uncertain. Germline V gene sequence: CDR1 SEHNR, CDR2 FQNEAQ (reference sequence). CDR3 length: 13 amino acids. Trimming took off 0 bases at V and 5 bases at J, with 7 bases between the two ends. The CDR3 coding sequence is TGTGCCAGCAGCTTAGCCCTTCGGGAGACCCAGTACTTC. The encoded protein is CASSLALRETQYF.

The CDR3 nucleotides read TGTGCCAGCAGCCAAGAAAACAGGGTGTACGAGCAGTACTTC. This translates into CASSQENRVYEQYF. V and J are TRBV14 and TRBJ2-7; a weak D match, TRBD1 (6 bases). The CDR3 length is 14 residues. V was pared by 0 bases and J by 4 bases, with 10 bases between. Looked up from germline, CDR1 is SGHDN and CDR2 is FVKESK.

The rearrangement links TRBV4-2 to TRBJ2-7; D is possibly TRBD2 (6 bases). The CDR3 runs to 13 residues. The V end was cut by 0 bases, the J end by 4 bases, with 7 bases between. Germline V gene lookup returns CDR1 LGHNA and CDR2 YNFKEQ. The CDR3 is CASSQEGLYEQYF. Here the CDR3 DNA reads TGTGCCAGCAGCCAAGAGGGACTTTACGAGCAGTACTTC.

This clone was seen a single time. The chain couples TRBV2 to TRBJ2-7, with 9 bases aligning to TRBD2. The CDR3 loop spans 14 amino acids. V trimming: 2 bases; J trimming: 5 bases; junction bases outside the gene matches: 4. From germline, CDR1 is SNHLY and CDR2 FYNNEI. CDR3: CASSEQRGVNEQYF. For the CDR3, the DNA is TGTGCCAGCAGTGAACAGCGGGGGGTTAACGAGCAGTACTTC. The complete variable domain, with remaining parts taken from reference TRBV2 and TRBJ2-7, reads EPEVTQTPSHQVTQMGQEVILRCVPISNHLYFYWYRQILGQKVEFLVSFYNNEISEKSEIFDDQFSVERPDGSNFTLKIRSTKLEDSAMYFCASSEQRGVNEQYFGPGTRLTVT.

This clone was seen a single time. V is TRBV29-1 and J is TRBJ2-1, with 11 bases identical to TRBD2. Per germline, CDR1 SQVTM and CDR2 ANQGSEA. J was trimmed by 1 base and V by 1 base; bases with no gene match: 0. There are 15 residues in the CDR3. The CDR3 spells CSVEGTSGSYNEQFF. DNA of the CDR3: TGCAGCGTTGAAGGGACTAGCGGGTCCTACAATGAGCAGTTCTTC.

The J gene is TRBJ2-5, the V gene TRBV5-1; 7 nucleotides match TRBD1. Germline V gene data show CDR1 as SGHRS and CDR2 as YFSETQ. There are 15 residues in the CDR3. With V trimmed by 4 bases and J by 5 bases, 11 bases remained unmatched. The CDR3 loop reads CASSTGTEGRETQYF. In DNA form, the CDR3 reads TGCGCCAGCAGCACAGGGACAGAGGGGCGGGAGACCCAGTACTTC.

The chain combines TRBV15 with TRBJ1-2; D perhaps matches TRBD1 (6 bases). Trimming left V 4 bases short and J 5 bases short, with 8 bases between. The germline gives CDR1 LNHNV, CDR2 YYDKDF (reference sequence). The CDR3 sequence is 12 residues long. CDR3 protein: CATSNGQYGYTF. For the CDR3, the DNA is TGTGCCACCAGCAATGGACAGTATGGCTACACCTTC.

The rearrangement uses TRBV7-2 and TRBJ2-2; 10 nucleotides align to TRBD2. The CDR3 spans 16 residues. Germline-derived CDR1 and CDR2 are SGHTA and FQGNSA. J gave up 5 bases and V 5 bases, and 8 bases lay outside the gene matches. The CDR3 reads CASSPRLAGQTGELFF. Written as DNA, the CDR3 is TGTGCCAGCAGCCCGAGACTAGCGGGCCAAACCGGGGAGCTGTTTTTT.

This chain uses TRBV30 with TRBJ1-6; D remains unclear. The CDR3 is 14 residues long. CDR1 and CDR2 from the germline V gene are GTSNPN and SVGIG (reference sequence). The V and J ends lost 1 base and 5 bases respectively, with 9 bases between them. The CDR3 DNA reads as TGTGCCTGGAGTGAGGAAGCGAATAATTCACCCCTCCACTTT. It translates to CAWSEEANNSPLHF.

The chain combines TRBV6-1 with TRBJ2-1, with D tentatively TRBD2 (6 bases). V lost 10 bases to trimming and J lost 14 bases, with 21 bases between them. The CDR3 extends over 12 amino acids. Germline V gene sequence: CDR1 MNHNS, CDR2 SASEGT. The CDR3 is CATDGGVQRKFF. The DNA of the CDR3 is TGTGCCACTGACGGCGGGGTACAAAGGAAGTTCTTC.

This clone was picked up one time. The CDR3 DNA reads as TGTGCCAGCAGCGTAGACAGTCAGAACACTGAAGCTTTCTTT. Its translation: CASSVDSQNTEAFF. This chain links TRBV9 with TRBJ1-1, with D unresolved. CDR1 SGDLS and CDR2 YYNGEE come from the germline V gene. Trimming took off 0 bases at V and 1 base at J, with 7 bases between the two ends. The CDR3 sequence is 14 residues long.

V gene TRBV2 combines with J gene TRBJ1-1, with D possibly TRBD1 on 6 matching bases. Germline V CDR1 and CDR2: SNHLY, FYNNEI. Trimming stripped 9 bases from V and 0 bases from J, with 14 bases between. CDR3 length equals 14 residues. CDR3: CASGQMIMNTEAFF. The CDR3 DNA sequence: TGTGCCAGTGGACAGATGATTATGAACACTGAAGCTTTCTTT.

The chain carries TRBV7-9 and TRBJ1-2; a weak D match, TRBD1 (5 bases). The V gene's germline CDR1 is SEHNR and CDR2 FQNEAQ (reference sequence). The CDR3 totals 13 residues. V lost 0 bases to trimming and J lost 7 bases, with 9 bases between them. CDR3 coding DNA: TGTGCCAGCAGCTTAGCAGGGGCTGGTGGCTACACCTTC. Translation: CASSLAGAGGYTF.

The chain carries TRBV6-5 and TRBJ2-7, with D unclear. Per germline, CDR1 MNHEY and CDR2 SVGAGI. The germline V and J ends were trimmed by 5 bases and 7 bases, with 18 bases remaining between them. The CDR3 has 14 residues. The CDR3: CASSPGRVLREQYF. CDR3 bases: TGTGCCAGCAGTCCTGGTCGGGTTCTACGGGAGCAGTACTTC.

This rearrangement joins TRBV5-1 to TRBJ2-2; D ambiguous. The germline gives CDR1 SGHRS, CDR2 YFSETQ. V lost 0 bases and J lost 2, with 5 bases in between. The CDR3 runs to 14 residues. The DNA of the CDR3 is TGCGCCAGCAGCTTGGCTACCAACACCGGGGAGCTGTTTTTT. This encodes CASSLATNTGELFF.

The rearrangement uses TRBV9 and TRBJ2-3; 10 bases align to TRBD2. V lost 3 bases, J lost 2 bases, and 3 bases stayed unmatched. The CDR3 extends over 15 amino acids. Germline loops: CDR1 SGDLS, CDR2 YYNGEE. CDR3 bases: TGTGCCAGCAGCGCGAGCGGGGGGGTCACAGATACGCAGTATTTT. Translated: CASSASGGVTDTQYF.

This chain joins TRBV28 and TRBJ2-1; the match to TRBD1 covers 9 bases. Germline assignment: CDR1 MDHEN and CDR2 SYDVKM. With 6 bases clipped from V and 6 bases from J, the junction kept 12 bases outside the gene matches. The CDR3 is 16 residues long. This chain's CDR3 is CASSIMDRGSFNEQFF. The CDR3 nucleotides are TGTGCCAGCAGCATCATGGACAGGGGTTCGTTCAATGAGCAGTTCTTC.

V gene TRBV4-1 combines with J gene TRBJ1-2, with 10 bases identical to TRBD1. This CDR3 comprises 20 residues. Looked up from germline, CDR1 is MGHRA and CDR2 is YSYEKL. J lost 4 bases, V lost 0 bases, and 17 bases had no gene match. For the CDR3, the DNA is TGCGCCAGCAGCCAAGATCCGATATCGTCCGGGACAGGGGTAACCTATGGCTACACCTTC. Its protein product is CASSQDPISSGTGVTYGYTF.

The rearrangement uses TRBV5-1 and TRBJ1-3, with TRBD1 matching 7 bases. The ends lost 4 bases at V and 6 bases at J; junction bases unmatched: 1. In germline, CDR1 is SGHRS, CDR2 YFSETQ. This CDR3 has 12 residues. The CDR3 region is CASSGTENTIYF. CDR3 DNA sequence: TGCGCCAGCAGCGGGACAGAAAACACCATATATTTT.

The rearrangement links TRBV6-5 to TRBJ1-1; D not certain. This CDR3 is 14 amino acids long. V dropped 6 bases and J dropped 8 bases, with 19 bases sitting between them. Looked up from germline, CDR1 is MNHEY and CDR2 is SVGAGI. CDR3 region: CASSLSSLQREAFF. The DNA for the CDR3 is TGTGCCAGCAGCCTTTCCTCTTTACAGAGAGAAGCTTTCTTT.

The chain carries TRBV29-1 and TRBJ1-2; 12 bases fit TRBD1. Germline CDR1 and CDR2: SQVTM and ANQGSEA. The junction had 9 bases not matched to a gene; V was cut back by 6 bases and J by 7 bases. The CDR3 is 14 residues long. CDR3 in DNA: TGCAGCGTCCCCCGGGACAGGGGGCTTCGTGGCTACACCTTC. Its translation is CSVPRDRGLRGYTF. Based on the CDR3 plus reference TRBV29-1 and TRBJ1-2, the full variable domain is SAVISQKPSRDICQRGTSLTIQCQVDSQVTMMFWYRQQPGQSLTLIATANQGSEATYESGFVIDKFPISRPNLTFSTLTVSNMSPEDSSIYLCSVPRDRGLRGYTFGSGTRLTVV.

J is TRBJ1-2 and V is TRBV6-6, with D hard to call. Germline V gives CDR1 MNHNY, CDR2 SVGAGI (reference sequence). Trimming shortened V by 8 bases and J by 3 bases, and 22 bases separated the two germline ends. The CDR3 sequence is 16 residues long. CDR3 residues: CASSVSSWEVDYGYTF. The CDR3 bases are TGTGCCAGCTCCGTCTCGTCCTGGGAGGTGGACTATGGCTACACCTTC.

The chain carries TRBV11-3 and TRBJ2-1; 9 bases match TRBD1. This CDR3 contains 15 residues. From germline, CDR1 is SGHNT and CDR2 YENEEA. The V segment lost 5 bases and the J segment 6 bases; nucleotides outside the gene matches: 8. CDR3 residues: CASSPGQGRGNEQFF. In nucleotides, the CDR3 is TGTGCCAGCAGCCCCGGACAGGGGAGGGGCAATGAGCAGTTCTTC.

CDR3: CASSAMGAQPQHF. In DNA, the CDR3 is TGTGCCAGCAGTGCCATGGGGGCCCAGCCCCAGCATTTT. The rearrangement links TRBV6-1 to TRBJ1-5; a weak D match, TRBD1 (6 bases). Per the germline V gene, CDR1 is MNHNS and CDR2 is SASEGT. The length of the CDR3 is 13 residues. Trimming removed 4 bases at V and 7 bases at J, with 11 bases between.